This TCR beta chain was observed in a study of blood T cell repertoires in COVID-19. For the study at large: Nucleic acid was either cDNA or gDNA, and it came from T cells, B-cell-depleted T cells, or PBMCs.

Followed over time, Seattle patients had been enrolled while infection was active. Per the germline V gene, CDR1 is LNHDA and CDR2 is SQIVND (reference sequence). CDR3 length equals 13 residues. Trimming removed 5 bases from V and 6 bases from J, with 12 bases in between. Assay: immunoSEQ multiplex PCR; the TCRdb copy retains only in-frame clones and omits some. The sample holds 60,000 to 80,000 clones, more than 70% seen once. The sample consisted of peripheral blood. This sequence originates from a man aged 45-65 years with COVID-19, enrolled during active disease. The chain couples TRBV19 to TRBJ2-3, with D hard to call. The CDR3 sequence is CASSFAASDTQYF. CDR3 in DNA: TGTGCCAGTAGTTTTGCGGCCAGCGATACGCAGTATTTT. Together with reference TRBV19 and TRBJ2-3, the CDR3 gives the full variable domain: DGGITQSPKYLFRKEGQNVTLSCEQNLNHDAMYWYRQDPGQGLRLIYYSQIVNDFQKGDIAEGYSVSREKKESFPLTVTSAQKNPTAFYLCASSFAASDTQYFGPGTRLTVL.